This TCR beta chain came from a study of beta chain features in type 1 diabetes. As for this clone: Its antigen remains unidentified.

Whole-study findings and limits: When Type 1 diabetes patients were examined, their TCRB CDR3s proved moderately but significantly shorter in all four CD4+ subsets.

The CDR3 length is 12 residues. The germline CDR1 and CDR2 sequences are SGHRS and YFSETQ. With 5 bases removed from V and 6 bases from J, the gap between germline ends came to 9 bases. Expressed TCRB transcripts were sequenced after all isolated RNA was converted to cDNA. Regulatory, naive and central memory T cell samples averaged about 3.57 million reads. Here immunoSEQ multiplex PCR was the method, and the copy in TCRdb shows in-frame clones only, minus some. The sample includes 900,000 or so clones, around a sixth seen only once; the top ten take 0.02% to 0.025%. Populations obtained by sorting all exceeded 98% purity.

This chain links TRBV5-1 with TRBJ2-1; perhaps TRBD2 as D (6 bases). This clonotype was obtained from a woman aged 18 to 35 in good health. Specimen: naive CD4+ T cells from blood. CDR3 residues: CASRRLGNEQFF. DNA of the CDR3: TGCGCCAGCAGACGACTAGGCAATGAGCAGTTCTTC. Together with reference TRBV5-1 and TRBJ2-1, the CDR3 gives the full variable domain: KAGVTQTPRYLIKTRGQQVTLSCSPISGHRSVSWYQQTPGQGLQFLFEYFSETQRNKGNFPGRFSGRQFSNSRSEMNVSTLELGDSALYLCASRRLGNEQFFGPGTRLTVL.